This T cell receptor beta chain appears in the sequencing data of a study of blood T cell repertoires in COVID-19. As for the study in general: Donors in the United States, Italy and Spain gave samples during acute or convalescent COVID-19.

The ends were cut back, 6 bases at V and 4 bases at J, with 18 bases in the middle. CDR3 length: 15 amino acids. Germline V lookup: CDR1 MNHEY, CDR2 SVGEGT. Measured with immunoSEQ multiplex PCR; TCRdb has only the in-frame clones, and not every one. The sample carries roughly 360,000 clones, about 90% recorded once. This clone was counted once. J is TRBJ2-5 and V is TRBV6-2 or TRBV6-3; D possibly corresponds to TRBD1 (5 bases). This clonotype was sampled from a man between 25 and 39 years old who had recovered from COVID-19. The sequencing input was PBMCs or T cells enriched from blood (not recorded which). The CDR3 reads CASSPYYTQGETQYF. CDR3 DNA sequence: TGTGCCAGCAGCCCCTATTACACCCAGGGAGAGACCCAGTACTTC.